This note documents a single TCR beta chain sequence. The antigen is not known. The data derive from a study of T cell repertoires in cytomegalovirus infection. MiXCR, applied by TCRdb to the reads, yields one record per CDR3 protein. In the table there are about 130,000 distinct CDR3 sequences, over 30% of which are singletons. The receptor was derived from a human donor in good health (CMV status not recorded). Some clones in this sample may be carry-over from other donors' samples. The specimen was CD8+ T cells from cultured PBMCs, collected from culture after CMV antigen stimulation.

This chain's CDR3 is CASSQDRGVGLRAFF. The CDR3 DNA sequence: TGTGCCAGCAGCCAAGATAGGGGCGTGGGGCTGAGGGCTTTCTTT. The J gene is TRBJ1-1, the V gene TRBV14; D possibly corresponds to TRBD1 (5 bases). This CDR3 has 15 amino acids. Germline CDR1 and CDR2: SGHDN and FVKESK. Deletions cut 0 bases from V and 11 bases from J, with 19 bases between.